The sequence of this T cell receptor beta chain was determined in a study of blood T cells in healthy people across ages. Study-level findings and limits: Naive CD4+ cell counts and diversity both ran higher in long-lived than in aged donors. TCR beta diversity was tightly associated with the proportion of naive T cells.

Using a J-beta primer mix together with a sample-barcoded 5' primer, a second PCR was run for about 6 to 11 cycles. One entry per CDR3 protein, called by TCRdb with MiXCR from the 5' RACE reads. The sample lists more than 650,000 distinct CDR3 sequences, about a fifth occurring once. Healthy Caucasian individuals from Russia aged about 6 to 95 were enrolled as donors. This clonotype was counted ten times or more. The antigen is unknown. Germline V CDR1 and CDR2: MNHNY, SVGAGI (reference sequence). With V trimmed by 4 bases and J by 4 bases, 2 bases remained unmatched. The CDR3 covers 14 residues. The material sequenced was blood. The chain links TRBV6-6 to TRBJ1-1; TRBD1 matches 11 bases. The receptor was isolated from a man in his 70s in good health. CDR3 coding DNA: TGTGCCAGCAGTTTCGGACAGGGGGCCACTGAAGCTTTCTTT. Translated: CASSFGQGATEAFF.